This T cell receptor beta chain was sequenced during a study of shared clonotypes between healthy human individuals. Overall study: Donor composition was a couple of women and three men, aged 18 to 49. Three CD4 naive, three CD4 memory, two CD8 naive and one CD8 memory plate were used per donor.

Sequencing used immunoSEQ multiplex PCR; TCRdb keeps in-frame clones, though not all of them. The repertoire consists of more than 2 million clones, with around 95% occurring once and the leading ten covering roughly 0.13%. V lost 4 bases and J 0 bases, leaving 16 bases between the germline ends. The CDR3 has 17 amino acids. CDR1 is SGHRS and CDR2 is YFSETQ in the germline V gene. Whole-study findings and limits: Memory subsets generally showed lower estimated richness than naive subsets.

Note on this clone: The target antigen is unknown.

Sequencing was done on a sample of naive CD4+ T cells sorted from blood. Subset of the sample: CD45RA+ positively selected. The clonotype originates from a man aged 18 to 29 in good health. The V gene is TRBV5-1, the J gene TRBJ2-2; TRBD1 might be the D (5 bases). The CDR3 here is CASSPALRQPNTGELFF. The CDR3 DNA follows: TGCGCCAGCAGCCCAGCTCTCCGACAGCCGAACACCGGGGAGCTGTTTTTT.